A single T cell receptor (beta chain) is shown here with its context. Its target is not known. The data belong to a study of cytomegalovirus exposure and HLA in healthy donors. It was with 60 Vbeta and 13 Jbeta primers that the PCR ran. Sequencing used immunoSEQ multiplex PCR; TCRdb keeps in-frame clones, though not all of them. The table includes more than 200,000 clones, about 75% detected once. V was shortened by 5 bases and J by 6 bases, with 19 bases between the two germline ends. The CDR3 totals 15 residues. CDR1 and CDR2 (germline): SGHVS, FQNEAQ. Notes on the study in general: Reportedly, HLA-A and HLA-B alleles of most subjects were accurately predicted from TCR beta. Researchers catalogued under 200 TCR beta chains as cytomegalovirus-associated. An analysis that came later showed most CMV-associated TCR beta chains appearing HLA-restricted.

The sequence derives from a male donor in good health and CMV-seronegative. The source material was PBMCs. V usage is TRBV7-8 and J usage is TRBJ1-2; no firm D call. In DNA, the CDR3 is TGTGCCAGCAGCCCTCTGGGCGGGCTGAGTCATGGCTACACCTTC. This gives the protein CASSPLGGLSHGYTF.